The source of this TCR beta chain is a study of control samples from healthy donors and cancer patients. CDR3 size: 11 residues. CDR1 MNHEY and CDR2 SVGAGI come from the germline V gene. Trimming cost V 6 bases and J 2 bases, with 4 bases left between them. Only in-frame clones appear in the TCRdb table, and some are missing; sequencing was by immunoSEQ multiplex PCR. The data contain some 95,000 clones, roughly 92% of them singletons. This rearrangement joins TRBV6-5 to TRBJ2-5; D unresolved. The sequence was collected from a human donor in good health. The donor label of this sample is uncertain. The specimen was blood. CDR3 residues: CASRLQETQYF. CDR3 DNA: TGTGCCAGCAGGCTACAAGAGACCCAGTACTTC.